A selection of T cell receptor beta chains follows, all from one sample in a study of blood T cell repertoires in COVID-19. The data were produced by immunoSEQ multiplex PCR, yet TCRdb's version contains in-frame clones alone and is incomplete. The sample comprises about 180,000 clones, more than 65% of which are singletons, and 15% to 20% rests with the top ten. Sequenced input: PBMCs or T cells enriched from blood (not recorded which). The receptors come from a man aged 55-75 years who had recovered from COVID-19. The CDR3 runs from the conserved cysteine through the conserved F or W. The D gene is left open where the match is weak. For some rows the clone size is stated as once, few or many, or as a class when expanded; others skip it.

V: TRBV3-1/TRBV3-2; size: -; D: -; J: TRBJ2-3; CDR3: CASSQVQGIGTDTQYF; DNA: TGTGCCAGCAGCCAAGTGCAGGGAATTGGCACAGATACGCAGTATTTT
V: TRBV10-3; size: -; D: -; J: TRBJ2-3; CDR3: CAISESSYTDTQYF; DNA: TGTGCCATCAGTGAGTCGTCCTACACAGATACGCAGTATTTT
V: TRBV29-1; size: -; D: TRBD2; J: TRBJ2-7; CDR3: CSVGDRPGGYEQYF; DNA: TGCAGCGTGGGTGACCGACCGGGAGGCTACGAGCAGTACTTC
V: TRBV19; size: once; D: -; J: TRBJ1-4; CDR3: CASSLTAPNEKLFF; DNA: TGTGCCAGTAGCCTGACAGCGCCTAATGAAAAACTGTTTTTT
V: TRBV7-2; size: -; D: TRBD2; J: TRBJ2-2; CDR3: CASSGTSGGNTGELFF; DNA: TGTGCCAGCAGCGGTACTAGCGGGGGAAACACCGGGGAGCTGTTTTTT
V: TRBV4-1; size: -; D: TRBD2; J: TRBJ2-1; CDR3: CASSQDRLAGDGDEQFF; DNA: TGCGCCAGCAGCCAAGATAGGCTAGCGGGAGATGGGGATGAGCAGTTCTTC
V: TRBV7-2; size: -; D: -; J: TRBJ2-3; CDR3: CASSSLRSDTQYF; DNA: TGTGCCAGCAGCTCCCTCCGGTCAGATACGCAGTATTTT
V: TRBV2; size: -; D: -; J: TRBJ1-1; CDR3: CASIRTTMNTEAFF; DNA: TGTGCCAGCATTCGGACTACCATGAACACTGAAGCTTTCTTT
V: TRBV5-8; size: -; D: -; J: TRBJ1-5; CDR3: CASSFGSSNQPQHF; DNA: TGTGCCAGCAGCTTTGGGAGCAGCAATCAGCCCCAGCATTTT
V: TRBV18; size: once; D: -; J: TRBJ1-1; CDR3: CASSPLSGNTEAFF; DNA: TGTGCCAGCTCACCATTGTCAGGGAACACTGAAGCTTTCTTT
V: TRBV6-5; size: -; D: TRBD2; J: TRBJ2-7; CDR3: CASSLAGQAYEQYF; DNA: TGTGCCAGCAGTCTAGCGGGGCAGGCCTACGAGCAGTACTTC
V: TRBV6-1; size: -; D: -; J: TRBJ1-6; CDR3: CASSDSRGWSPLHF; DNA: TGTGCCAGCAGTGATTCTAGGGGTTGGTCACCCCTCCACTTT
V: TRBV1; size: medium-sized; D: -; J: TRBJ2-3; CDR3: CTRINQGGTQYF; DNA: TGCACCAGAATCAATCAGGGGGGAACGCAGTATTTT
V: TRBV24-1; size: few; D: -; J: TRBJ1-5; CDR3: CATSESQGGSNQPQHF; DNA: TGTGCCACCAGTGAATCTCAGGGAGGCAGCAATCAGCCCCAGCATTTT
V: TRBV11-2; size: few; D: -; J: TRBJ2-2; CDR3: CASSINRVAGELFF; DNA: TGTGCCAGCAGCATTAACAGGGTGGCCGGGGAGCTGTTTTTT
V: TRBV24-1; size: once; D: -; J: TRBJ2-5; CDR3: CATSDLRLPETQYF; DNA: TGTGCCACCAGTGATTTGCGGTTACCAGAGACCCAGTACTTC
V: TRBV9; size: -; D: TRBD2; J: TRBJ2-7; CDR3: CASSPGLAVNYEQYF; DNA: TGTGCCAGCAGCCCTGGACTAGCCGTTAACTACGAGCAGTACTTC
V: TRBV27; size: -; D: TRBD1; J: TRBJ1-3; CDR3: CASSDYRGSGNTIYF; DNA: TGTGCCAGCAGTGATTACAGGGGGAGTGGAAACACCATATATTTT
V: TRBV28; size: -; D: TRBD2; J: TRBJ2-7; CDR3: CASSFSGGAEQYF; DNA: TGTGCCAGCAGTTTTAGCGGGGGGGCCGAGCAGTACTTC
V: TRBV29-1; size: -; D: -; J: TRBJ1-5; CDR3: CSVSGGRVLNQPQHF; DNA: TGCAGCGTTTCAGGCGGGAGGGTGTTGAATCAGCCCCAGCATTTT
V: TRBV18; size: once; D: -; J: TRBJ1-3; CDR3: CASSPGVSGNTIYF; DNA: TGTGCCAGCTCACCAGGAGTTTCTGGAAACACCATATATTTT
V: TRBV3-1/TRBV3-2; size: few; D: -; J: TRBJ1-1; CDR3: CASSRTDSRASEAFF; DNA: TGTGCCAGCAGCCGCACAGACAGCAGAGCTTCTGAAGCTTTCTTT
V: TRBV5-1; size: -; D: TRBD2; J: TRBJ2-1; CDR3: CASSLLGGSSYNEQFF; DNA: TGCGCCAGCAGCTTGCTTGGCGGGAGTTCCTACAATGAGCAGTTCTTC
V: TRBV7-2; size: -; D: -; J: TRBJ2-1; CDR3: CASSLFQGNEQFF; DNA: TGTGCCAGCAGCTTGTTCCAGGGCAATGAGCAGTTCTTC
V: TRBV5-4; size: -; D: -; J: TRBJ2-2; CDR3: CASSLITNTGELFF; DNA: TGTGCCAGCAGCTTGATCACGAACACCGGGGAGCTGTTTTTT
V: TRBV14; size: -; D: TRBD2; J: TRBJ2-1; CDR3: CASSRAGAFSYNEQFF; DNA: TGTGCCAGCAGTCGAGCGGGGGCCTTTTCCTACAATGAGCAGTTCTTC
V: TRBV5-1; size: -; D: TRBD2; J: TRBJ2-1; CDR3: CASSRTSGPPAEQFF; DNA: TGCGCCAGCAGTCGGACTAGCGGACCCCCGGCGGAGCAGTTCTTC
V: TRBV2; size: once; D: -; J: TRBJ1-6; CDR3: CASQVEGSSYNSPLHF; DNA: TGTGCCAGCCAGGTGGAGGGGAGCTCCTATAATTCACCCCTCCACTTT
V: TRBV28; size: -; D: -; J: TRBJ2-7; CDR3: CASMRGLRSYEQYF; DNA: TGTGCCAGCATGCGGGGGCTGAGGTCCTACGAGCAGTACTTC
V: TRBV5-5; size: few; D: -; J: TRBJ1-2; CDR3: CASRQTGGLGGYTF; DNA: TGTGCCAGCAGGCAAACCGGAGGCCTGGGGGGCTACACCTTC
V: TRBV4-1; size: -; D: TRBD1; J: TRBJ1-5; CDR3: CASGTGTGGIQPQHF; DNA: TGCGCCAGCGGCACCGGGACAGGGGGCATTCAGCCCCAGCATTTT
V: TRBV5-1; size: -; D: TRBD1; J: TRBJ2-5; CDR3: CASTGNPDRPQETQYF; DNA: TGCGCCAGCACGGGGAACCCGGACAGGCCCCAAGAGACCCAGTACTTC
V: TRBV28; size: -; D: -; J: TRBJ2-2; CDR3: CASSYSQPNTGELFF; DNA: TGTGCCAGCAGTTACAGCCAACCTAACACCGGGGAGCTGTTTTTT
V: TRBV12-3/TRBV12-4; size: -; D: TRBD2; J: TRBJ2-1; CDR3: CASSRAGGEQFF; DNA: TGTGCCAGCAGCAGAGCGGGAGGCGAGCAGTTCTTC
V: TRBV30; size: -; D: -; J: TRBJ1-2; CDR3: CAWTRDKNYGYTF; DNA: TGTGCCTGGACCCGGGACAAAAACTATGGCTACACCTTC
V: TRBV19; size: -; D: -; J: TRBJ1-5; CDR3: CASSIVVTRAERNQPQHF; DNA: TGTGCCAGTAGTATAGTAGTGACGAGGGCCGAAAGGAATCAGCCCCAGCATTTT